One and the same sample provided the 32 T cell receptor beta chains below, sequenced in a study of T cells after yellow fever vaccination. MiXCR, run by TCRdb on the 5' RACE reads, gives a single entry per CDR3 protein. This sample has about 73,000 distinct CDR3 sequences, with 7.5% to 8% found just once. The starting material was CD8+ T cells sorted from PBMCs, obtained on the day of the yellow fever booster vaccination. All receptors come from a man aged 25-40 years who received the YFV17D yellow fever vaccine.

This clonotype has a handful of counts. The V gene is TRBV12-3 or TRBV12-4, the J gene TRBJ2-1; D call uncertain. The ends were cut back, 6 bases at V and 10 bases at J, with 16 bases in the middle. The CDR3 length is 13 residues. CDR3 bases: TGTGCCAGCAGCTACGACCTTAACGAAGAGCAGTTCTTC. Residues: CASSYDLNEEQFF.

The rearrangement uses TRBV27 and TRBJ2-1; 9 bases align to TRBD2. V gave up 5 bases and J gave up 4 bases; unmatched junction bases: 3. The CDR3 is 14 residues long. Per germline, CDR1 MNHEY and CDR2 SMNVEV (reference sequence). The CDR3 coding sequence is TGTGCCAGCAGTCCCCTAGCGGGGTACAATGAGCAGTTCTTC. Encoded protein: CASSPLAGYNEQFF.

This clonotype was detected many times. The CDR3 is CASIGEARHEQFF. The CDR3 DNA follows: TGTGCCAGCATAGGGGAGGCGCGCCATGAGCAGTTCTTC. V usage is TRBV11-2 and J usage is TRBJ2-1; D is perhaps TRBD2 (6 bases). CDR3 size: 13 residues. The V gene lost 7 bases and the J gene lost 8 bases, with 15 bases spanning the gap. Germline CDR1 reads SGHAT; CDR2 reads FQNNGV.

This clonotype appeared many times. The chain combines TRBV10-3 with TRBJ2-3, with a possible D match to TRBD1 (6 bases). Germline CDR1 and CDR2: ENHRY and SYGVKD. CDR3 length equals 15 residues. V shed 11 bases and J shed 4 bases, with 22 bases lying between them. CDR3 sequence: CASLPGQVTPDTQYF. CDR3 DNA sequence: TGTGCCTCCCTACCGGGACAAGTTACCCCAGATACGCAGTATTTT.

This clonotype came up many times. The rearrangement links TRBV2 to TRBJ2-7; 13 bases map to TRBD2. CDR3 length: 14 amino acids. From germline, CDR1 is SNHLY and CDR2 FYNNEI. With V trimmed by 6 bases and J by 4 bases, 3 bases remained unmatched. The CDR3: CASRLAGGPYEQYF. CDR3 coding DNA: TGTGCCAGCAGACTAGCGGGAGGGCCTTACGAGCAGTACTTC.

CDR3 in amino acids: CASSLVSDYGYTF. The CDR3 coding sequence is TGTGCCAGCAGCTTAGTATCAGACTATGGCTACACCTTC. This chain links TRBV11-2 with TRBJ1-2; D not resolved. The CDR3 consists of 13 residues. Germline CDR1 and CDR2: SGHAT and FQNNGV. The V and J ends lost 1 base and 3 bases respectively, with 6 bases between them.

The genes are TRBV20-1 and TRBJ2-7; maybe TRBD1 (6 bases). The CDR3 loop spans 13 amino acids. The germline V gene has CDR1 DFQATT and CDR2 SNEGSKA (reference sequence). V was cut by 1 base and J by 6 bases, with 13 bases left in between. Written as DNA, the CDR3 is TGCAGTGCTAGAGTGGGGGCGGGCAGCGAGCAGTACTTC. Protein sequence: CSARVGAGSEQYF.

This clonotype has a handful of counts. The chain carries TRBV5-6 and TRBJ2-3; tentative D call: TRBD2 (6 bases). Trimming shortened V by 5 bases and J by 6 bases, and 19 bases separated the two germline ends. The CDR3 totals 15 residues. Germline V gives CDR1 SGHDT, CDR2 YYEEEE. For the CDR3, the DNA is TGTGCCAGCAGTTGGGAGGACCCGGTGGCGGATACGCAGTATTTT. Translation gives CASSWEDPVADTQYF.

Here the CDR3 reads CASSSRKQGASYNEQFF. The CDR3 bases are TGTGCCAGCAGTTCCCGAAAACAGGGAGCCTCCTACAATGAGCAGTTCTTC. V usage is TRBV27 and J usage is TRBJ2-1, with TRBD1 as a possible D gene (6 bases). The CDR3 extends over 17 amino acids. V shed 4 bases and J shed 0 bases, with 16 bases lying between them. Germline-derived CDR1 and CDR2 are MNHEY and SMNVEV (reference sequence).

In this sample, this clonotype turned up many times. This chain joins TRBV7-6 and TRBJ2-1; D call uncertain. Germline-derived CDR1 and CDR2 are SGHVS and FNYEAQ. Trimming took 0 bases from V and 3 from J, leaving 15 bases between them. This CDR3 spans 17 amino acids. The CDR3, as DNA: TGTGCCAGCAGCTTAGCCTCTGGGCAAAACAACTACAATGAGCAGTTCTTC. This encodes CASSLASGQNNYNEQFF. The full variable domain, with the rest looked up from reference TRBV7-6 and TRBJ2-1, is GAGVSQSPRYKVTKRGQDVALRCDPISGHVSLYWYRQALGQGPEFLTYFNYEAQQDKSGLPNDRFSAERPEGSISTLTIQRTEQRDSAMYRCASSLASGQNNYNEQFFGPGTRLTVL.

The chain couples TRBV12-3 or TRBV12-4 to TRBJ2-5, with 12 bases lining up with TRBD2. With V trimmed by 5 bases and J by 1 base, 14 bases remained unmatched. The CDR3 is made up of 19 amino acids. DNA for the CDR3: TGTGCCAGCAGTGGGGCGGGACTAGCGGGCCTCCTTACCCAAGAGACCCAGTACTTC. Its translation is CASSGAGLAGLLTQETQYF.

The chain employs TRBV20-1 and TRBJ1-4; D not certain. Trimming shortened V by 6 bases and J by 5 bases, and 16 bases separated the two germline ends. Germline CDR1 DFQATT, CDR2 SNEGSKA (reference sequence). The CDR3 runs to 14 residues. The CDR3 region has the DNA TGCAGTGCCCCCGCCGCGGGGTTCAATGAAAAACTGTTTTTT. It is translated as CSAPAAGFNEKLFF.

The chain recombines TRBV6-1 with TRBJ2-5; D is possibly TRBD2 (6 bases). CDR1 is MNHNS, CDR2 SASEGT, per germline. Trimming stripped 10 bases from V and 6 bases from J, with 18 bases between. The CDR3 spans 13 residues. Written as DNA, the CDR3 is TGTGCCACTTGGGACTCCCTGATGAAGACCCAGTACTTC. This translates into CATWDSLMKTQYF.

J is TRBJ2-1 and V is TRBV19; 11 bases align to TRBD2. The CDR3 loop spans 14 amino acids. Germline trimming cut 2 bases from V and 7 bases from J; bases unmatched to any gene: 1. Germline CDR1 LNHDA, CDR2 SQIVND (reference sequence). The CDR3 is CASSIRTSGNEQFF. The CDR3 nucleotides are TGTGCCAGTAGTATAAGGACTAGCGGGAATGAGCAGTTCTTC. Complete variable domain (other parts from reference TRBV19 and TRBJ2-1): DGGITQSPKYLFRKEGQNVTLSCEQNLNHDAMYWYRQDPGQGLRLIYYSQIVNDFQKGDIAEGYSVSREKKESFPLTVTSAQKNPTAFYLCASSIRTSGNEQFFGPGTRLTVL.

This clonotype was seen only a few times. The genes are TRBV15 and TRBJ2-5, with 7 bases identical to TRBD1. V lost 3 bases to trimming and J lost 2 bases; unmatched junction nucleotides: 6. Germline loops: CDR1 LNHNV, CDR2 YYDKDF (reference sequence). The length of the CDR3 is 15 residues. The CDR3 DNA reads TGTGCCACCAGCAGGGACAGGTTAAATCAAGAGACCCAGTACTTC. This codes for CATSRDRLNQETQYF.

This clonotype was seen at least ten times. V and J are TRBV27 and TRBJ1-6; D not resolved. This CDR3 has 16 residues. The germline V gene has CDR1 MNHEY and CDR2 SMNVEV (reference sequence). The V end lost 5 bases, the J end lost 2 bases, and 13 bases lay between the germline ends. The CDR3 DNA reads as TGTGCCAGCAGTCAGGTGACTAGCACCTATAATTCACCCCTCCACTTT. As protein: CASSQVTSTYNSPLHF.

This clonotype was counted only a few times. This rearrangement joins TRBV20-1 to TRBJ2-1; D perhaps matches TRBD2 (6 bases). Germline V CDR1 and CDR2: DFQATT, SNEGSKA (reference sequence). This CDR3 spans 13 amino acids. V gave up 0 bases and J gave up 8 bases, with 11 bases separating them. CDR3 amino acids: CSAREPTRYEQFF. CDR3 bases: TGCAGTGCTAGAGAACCGACTAGATATGAGCAGTTCTTC.

This chain links TRBV18 with TRBJ2-2, with a weak D call TRBD2 (5 bases). Trimming took 5 bases from V and 4 from J, leaving 8 bases between them. The CDR3 covers 13 residues. CDR1 and CDR2 (germline): KGHSH, LQKENI. The chain's CDR3 is CASSGGPTGELFF. CDR3 coding DNA: TGTGCCAGCTCAGGAGGCCCCACCGGGGAGCTGTTTTTT.

The chain recombines TRBV4-3 with TRBJ2-7; no clear D. Germline CDR1 LGHNA, CDR2 YSLEER. V gave up 2 bases and J gave up 6 bases, with 11 bases separating them. The CDR3 has 13 residues. The CDR3 loop is CASSQSGSPEQYF. In nucleotides, the CDR3 is TGCGCCAGCAGCCAATCAGGAAGTCCCGAGCAGTACTTC.

The V and J genes are TRBV4-3 and TRBJ2-2; 7 nucleotides match TRBD1. V trimming: 6 bases; J trimming: 3 bases; junction bases outside the gene matches: 10. CDR1 and CDR2 (germline): LGHNA, YSLEER. This CDR3 comprises 16 residues. The CDR3 DNA sequence: TGCGCCAGCAGGCAGAAGGGGGCGTATGACACCGGGGAGCTGTTTTTT. This sequence encodes CASRQKGAYDTGELFF.

This clonotype was counted between two and nine times. The chain joins TRBV5-1 to TRBJ2-5, with D perhaps TRBD2 (6 bases). Trimming left V 0 bases short and J 2 bases short, with 11 bases between. Germline V gene data show CDR1 as SGHRS and CDR2 as YFSETQ. The CDR3 contains 15 residues. The CDR3 DNA is TGCGCCAGCAGCTTGGGTGGAGGGGAGCAAGAGACCCAGTACTTC. It specifies CASSLGGGEQETQYF.

This clonotype was seen ten or more times. This chain joins TRBV27 and TRBJ2-7; weak D call: TRBD1 (7 bases). V shed 7 bases and J shed 6 bases, with 16 bases lying between them. Germline V gene data show CDR1 as MNHEY and CDR2 as SMNVEV (reference sequence). The CDR3 length is 13 residues. The CDR3 DNA is TGTGCCAGCATGGACGGGACAGCGGGCGAGCAGTACTTC. Its protein is CASMDGTAGEQYF.

The chain employs TRBV6-1 and TRBJ1-5; D is perhaps TRBD1 (5 bases). Germline V CDR1 and CDR2: MNHNS, SASEGT. The CDR3 consists of 13 residues. Trimming left V 7 bases short and J 5 bases short, with 12 bases between. This chain's CDR3 is CASTPGGDQPQHF. The CDR3, as DNA: TGTGCCAGCACTCCCGGGGGGGATCAGCCCCAGCATTTT.

The chain joins TRBV11-1 to TRBJ2-1, with a tentative D call TRBD2 (5 bases). The CDR3 spans 16 residues. The ends were cut back, 5 bases at V and 7 bases at J, with 21 bases in the middle. Germline V gene sequence: CDR1 SGHAT, CDR2 FQDESV (reference sequence). The CDR3 region is CASSHEGSCLGNEQFF. The CDR3 DNA reads TGTGCCAGCAGCCATGAGGGTAGCTGCCTAGGGAATGAGCAGTTCTTC.

This clonotype showed up just a few times. V gene TRBV7-2 combines with J gene TRBJ2-3; 12 nucleotides line up with TRBD2. The germline V gene encodes CDR1 SGHTA and CDR2 FQGNSA. The CDR3 is made up of 15 amino acids. The J segment lost 4 bases and the V segment lost 5 bases, leaving 4 bases of the junction unmatched. The chain's CDR3 is CASSRLAGVADTQYF. DNA of the CDR3: TGTGCCAGCAGCAGACTAGCGGGAGTTGCAGATACGCAGTATTTT.

In its sample, this clonotype was seen a few times. The gene calls are TRBV4-3 and TRBJ2-7; D gene uncertain. Trimming pared 1 base from V and 1 base from J, leaving 8 bases between. Germline lookup yields CDR1 LGHNA and CDR2 YSLEER. This CDR3 spans 14 amino acids. DNA for the CDR3: TGCGCCAGCAGCCAAGGACCTGCGTCCTACGAGCAGTACTTC. It translates to CASSQGPASYEQYF.

The chain joins TRBV9 to TRBJ1-5; D unclear. Germline-derived CDR1 and CDR2 are SGDLS and YYNGEE. The germline V and J ends were trimmed by 3 bases and 3 bases, with 16 bases remaining between them. The CDR3 spans 16 residues. The CDR3 sequence: CASSEGSGNFNQPQHF. CDR3 DNA sequence: TGTGCCAGCAGCGAGGGATCCGGGAACTTCAATCAGCCCCAGCATTTT. Variable domain in full (rest from reference TRBV9 and TRBJ1-5): DSGVTQTPKHLITATGQRVTLRCSPRSGDLSVYWYQQSLDQGLQFLIQYYNGEERAKGNILERFSAQQFPDLHSELNLSSLELGDSALYFCASSEGSGNFNQPQHFGDGTRLSIL.

The J gene is TRBJ2-7, the V gene TRBV4-2, with D uncertain. The CDR3 covers 14 residues. CDR1 and CDR2 from the germline V gene are LGHNA and YNFKEQ. Deletions cut 0 bases from V and 4 bases from J, with 10 bases between. DNA of the CDR3: TGTGCCAGCAGCCAAGAGCAGGAGAGGTACGAGCAGTACTTC. Its protein product is CASSQEQERYEQYF.

As regards this clonotype: Possible read error: a much larger clone is one base away. The gene calls are TRBV7-8 and TRBJ2-3, with 9 bases aligning to TRBD1. The germline gives CDR1 SGHVS, CDR2 FQNEAQ. The length of the CDR3 is 16 residues. The CDR3 DNA reads as TGTGCCAGCAGCATGGCGACAGGGGGGAGCACAGATACGCTGTATTTT. Translation gives CASSMATGGSTDTLYF.

This clonotype was seen repeatedly, ten times or more. The CDR3 loop reads CASSPGLAGAVEQFF. The CDR3 DNA follows: TGTGCCAGCAGCCCGGGACTAGCGGGAGCTGTTGAGCAGTTCTTC. The chain carries TRBV7-2 and TRBJ2-1; 14 positions match TRBD2. V lost 5 bases and J lost 9; bases outside the gene matches: 6. The CDR3 length is 15 residues. The germline V gene has CDR1 SGHTA and CDR2 FQGNSA. Based on the CDR3 plus reference TRBV7-2 and TRBJ2-1, the full variable domain is GAGVSQSPSNKVTEKGKDVELRCDPISGHTALYWYRQSLGQGLEFLIYFQGNSAPDKSGLPSDRFSAERTGGSVSTLTIQRTQQEDSAVYLCASSPGLAGAVEQFFGPGTRLTVL.

The J gene is TRBJ1-2, the V gene TRBV7-9, with 7 bases that match TRBD1. Germline CDR1 SEHNR, CDR2 FQNEAQ (reference sequence). The V and J ends lost 1 base and 3 bases, in that order; junction bases with no gene match: 8. This CDR3 contains 16 residues. The DNA for the CDR3 is TGTGCCAGCAGCTTAGTTGAAGGGGGCGCCGACTATGGCTACACCTTC. Protein product: CASSLVEGGADYGYTF.

Ten or more counts support this clonotype. The rearrangement joins TRBV4-2 to TRBJ1-4; weak D call: TRBD1 (6 bases). The V gene's germline CDR1 is LGHNA and CDR2 YNFKEQ. There are 15 residues in the CDR3. Trimming removed 3 bases from V and 4 bases from J, with 12 bases in between. CDR3 DNA: TGTGCCAGCAGCCATGCGGGACACGATAATGAAAAACTGTTTTTT. Protein: CASSHAGHDNEKLFF.